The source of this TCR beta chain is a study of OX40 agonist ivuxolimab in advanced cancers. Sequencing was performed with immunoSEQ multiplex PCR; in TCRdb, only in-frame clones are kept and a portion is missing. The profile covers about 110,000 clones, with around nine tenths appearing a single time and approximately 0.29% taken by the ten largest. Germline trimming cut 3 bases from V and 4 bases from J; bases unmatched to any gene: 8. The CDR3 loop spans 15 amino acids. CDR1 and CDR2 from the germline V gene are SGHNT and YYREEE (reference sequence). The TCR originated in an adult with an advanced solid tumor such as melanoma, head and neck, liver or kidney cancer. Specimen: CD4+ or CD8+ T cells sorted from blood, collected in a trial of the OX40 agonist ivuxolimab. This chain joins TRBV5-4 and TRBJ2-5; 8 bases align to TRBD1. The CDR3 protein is CASSSSTGVGETQYF. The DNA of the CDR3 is TGTGCCAGCAGCTCTTCGACAGGGGTGGGAGAGACCCAGTACTTC.